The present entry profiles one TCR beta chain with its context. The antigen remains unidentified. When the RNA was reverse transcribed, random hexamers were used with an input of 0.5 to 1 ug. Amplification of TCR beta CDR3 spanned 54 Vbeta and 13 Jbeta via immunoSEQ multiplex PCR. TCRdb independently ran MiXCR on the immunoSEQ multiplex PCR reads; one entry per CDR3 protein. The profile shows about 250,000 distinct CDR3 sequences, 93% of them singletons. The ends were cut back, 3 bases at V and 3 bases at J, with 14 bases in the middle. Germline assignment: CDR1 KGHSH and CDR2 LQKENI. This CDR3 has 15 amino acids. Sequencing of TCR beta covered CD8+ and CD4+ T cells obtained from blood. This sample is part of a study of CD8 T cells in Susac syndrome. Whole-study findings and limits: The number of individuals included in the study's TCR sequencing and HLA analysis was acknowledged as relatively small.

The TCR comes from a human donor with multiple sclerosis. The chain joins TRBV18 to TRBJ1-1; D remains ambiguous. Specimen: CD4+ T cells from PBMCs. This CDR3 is CASSPGRISDTEAFF. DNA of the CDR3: TGTGCCAGCTCACCCGGACGTATATCGGACACTGAAGCTTTCTTT.